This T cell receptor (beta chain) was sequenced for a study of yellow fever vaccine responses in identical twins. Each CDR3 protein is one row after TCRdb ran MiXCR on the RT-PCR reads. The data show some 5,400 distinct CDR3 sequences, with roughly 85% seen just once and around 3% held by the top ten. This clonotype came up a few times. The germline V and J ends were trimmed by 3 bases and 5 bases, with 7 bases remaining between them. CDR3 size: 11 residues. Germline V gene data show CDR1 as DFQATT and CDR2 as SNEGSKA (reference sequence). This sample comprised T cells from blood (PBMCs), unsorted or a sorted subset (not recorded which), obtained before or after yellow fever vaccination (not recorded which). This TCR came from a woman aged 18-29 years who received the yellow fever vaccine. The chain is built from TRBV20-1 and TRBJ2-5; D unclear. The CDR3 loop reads CSASLGETQYF. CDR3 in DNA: TGCAGTGCTAGCTTGGGGGAGACCCAGTACTTC.